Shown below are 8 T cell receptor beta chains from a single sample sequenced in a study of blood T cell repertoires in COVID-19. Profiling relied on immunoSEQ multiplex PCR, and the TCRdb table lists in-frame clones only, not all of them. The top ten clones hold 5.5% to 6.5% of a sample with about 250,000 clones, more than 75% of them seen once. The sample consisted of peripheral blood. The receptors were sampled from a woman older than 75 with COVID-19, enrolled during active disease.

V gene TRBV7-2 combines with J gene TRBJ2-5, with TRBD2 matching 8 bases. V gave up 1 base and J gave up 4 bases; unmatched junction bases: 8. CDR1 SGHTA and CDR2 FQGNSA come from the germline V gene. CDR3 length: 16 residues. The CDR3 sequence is CASSLGRTGGRETQYF. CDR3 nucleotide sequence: TGTGCCAGCAGCTTAGGGAGAACGGGGGGGCGAGAGACCCAGTACTTC.

The CDR3 loop reads CASSLIGGDTEAFF. The CDR3 coding sequence is TGTGCCAGCAGCTTGATTGGGGGGGACACTGAAGCTTTCTTT. The J gene is TRBJ1-1, the V gene TRBV5-4; a weak D match, TRBD1 (5 bases). Trimming took off 1 base at V and 3 bases at J, with 10 bases between the two ends. The germline V gene has CDR1 SGHNT and CDR2 YYREEE (reference sequence). The CDR3 runs 14 residues.

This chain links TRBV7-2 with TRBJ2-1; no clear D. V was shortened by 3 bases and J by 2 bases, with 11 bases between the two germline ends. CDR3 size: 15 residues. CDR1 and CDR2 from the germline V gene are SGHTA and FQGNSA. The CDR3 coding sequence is TGTGCCAGCAGCTTTACCCAGGCCCCCTACAATGAGCAGTTCTTC. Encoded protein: CASSFTQAPYNEQFF.

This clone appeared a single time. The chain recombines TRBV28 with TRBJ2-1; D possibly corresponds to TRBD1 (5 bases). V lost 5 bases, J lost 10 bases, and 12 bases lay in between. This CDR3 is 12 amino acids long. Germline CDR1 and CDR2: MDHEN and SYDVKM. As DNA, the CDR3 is TGTGCCAGCAGTATAGGGGTTCGGGAGCAGTTCTTC. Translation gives CASSIGVREQFF.

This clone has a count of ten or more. CDR3 in amino acids: CASSDGTGGEPLHF. In nucleotides, the CDR3 is TGCGCCAGCAGCGATGGGACAGGGGGCGAACCCCTCCACTTT. The rearrangement joins TRBV5-1 to TRBJ1-6; 12 bases agree with TRBD1. The germline CDR1 and CDR2 sequences are SGHRS and YFSETQ. The V segment lost 4 bases and the J segment 12 bases; nucleotides outside the gene matches: 5. The CDR3 is 14 amino acids.

CDR3 bases: TGTGCCAGCAGCTCGTCGTCAGGGAATCAAAACTATGGCTACACCTTC. It encodes CASSSSSGNQNYGYTF. The rearrangement uses TRBV28 and TRBJ1-2, with D tentatively TRBD1 (5 bases). Per germline, CDR1 MDHEN and CDR2 SYDVKM. This CDR3 contains 16 residues. V dropped 6 bases and J dropped 2 bases, with 19 bases sitting between them.

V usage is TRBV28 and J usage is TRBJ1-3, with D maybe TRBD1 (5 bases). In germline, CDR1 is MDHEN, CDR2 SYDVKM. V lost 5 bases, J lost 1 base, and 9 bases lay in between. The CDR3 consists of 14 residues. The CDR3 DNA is TGTGCCAGCAGTACCCCAGGGTCTGGAAACACCATATATTTT. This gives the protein CASSTPGSGNTIYF.

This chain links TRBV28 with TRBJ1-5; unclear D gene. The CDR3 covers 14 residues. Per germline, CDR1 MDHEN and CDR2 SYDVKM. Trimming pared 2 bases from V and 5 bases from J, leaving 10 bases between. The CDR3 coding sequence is TGTGCCAGCAGTTTAGGTAGGAGAGATCAGCCCCAGCATTTT. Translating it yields CASSLGRRDQPQHF. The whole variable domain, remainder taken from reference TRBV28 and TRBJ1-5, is DVKVTQSSRYLVKRTGEKVFLECVQDMDHENMFWYRQDPGLGLRLIYFSYDVKMKEKGDIPEGYSVSREKKERFSLILESASTNQTSMYLCASSLGRRDQPQHFGDGTRLSIL.